This TCR beta chain was recorded in a study of shared clonotypes between healthy human individuals. There were only Caucasian adults among the donors, and all lived in Nashville, Tennessee. Into CD45RA+ naive and CD45RA-negative memory subsets, the CD4+ cells were split. The data were produced by immunoSEQ multiplex PCR, yet TCRdb's version contains in-frame clones alone and is incomplete. The data contain 2,500,000 or so clones, around 90% of them seen just once; the ten biggest clones take up about 0.41%. Germline V gene sequence: CDR1 SEHNR, CDR2 FQNEAQ (reference sequence). V lost 4 bases and J lost 4; bases outside the gene matches: 12. This CDR3 has 17 amino acids.

The TCR sequence derives from a man between 18 and 29 years old in good health. Some clones in this sample may be carry-over from other donors' samples. Sequencing was done on a sample of naive CD4+ T cells from PBMCs. Noted subset: CD45RA+ positively selected. This chain joins TRBV7-9 and TRBJ1-2; 10 bases are shared with TRBD1. CDR3 nucleotide sequence: TGTGCCAGCAGCTCACGGGACAGGGGAAGTTTGAGCTATGGCTACACCTTC. It is translated as CASSSRDRGSLSYGYTF. Full variable domain (missing parts from reference TRBV7-9 and TRBJ1-2): DTGVSQNPRHKITKRGQNVTFRCDPISEHNRLYWYRQTLGQGPEFLTYFQNEAQLEKSRLLSDRFSAERPKGSFSTLEIQRTEQGDSAMYLCASSSRDRGSLSYGYTFGSGTRLTVV.